The present T cell receptor beta chain was sequenced within a study of T-cell reconstitution after alpha-beta-depleted transplantation in children. For TCRbeta, the library was prepared with unique molecular identifiers. TCRdb re-derived calls from the PCR reads in MiXCR, one entry per CDR3 protein. The profile covers hundreds of thousands of distinct CDR3 sequences, with roughly 15% appearing a single time and roughly 40% taken by the ten largest. The CDR3 has 16 amino acids. Per the germline V gene, CDR1 is LGHNA and CDR2 is YNFKEQ. The trim removed 1 base at V and 3 bases at J, leaving 6 bases unmatched. Study results and limitations: Diversity and T-cell counts at one year after transplant derived mostly from new T cells.

The table lists this clonotype with a few counts. Its target is unknown. This receptor was taken from a male patient aged 2-10 years who had a stem cell transplant for acute lymphoblastic leukemia, so the T cells may come from the graft donor. The chain recombines TRBV4-2 with TRBJ2-1; 7 bases align to TRBD2. The material was PBMCs, mostly from graft donor cells, obtained 360 days after TCRalphabeta/CD19-depleted stem cell transplant. The CDR3 bases are TGTGCCAGCAGCCAAGGAGGGACTATCTACTACAATGAGCAGTTCTTC. Its protein is CASSQGGTIYYNEQFF.